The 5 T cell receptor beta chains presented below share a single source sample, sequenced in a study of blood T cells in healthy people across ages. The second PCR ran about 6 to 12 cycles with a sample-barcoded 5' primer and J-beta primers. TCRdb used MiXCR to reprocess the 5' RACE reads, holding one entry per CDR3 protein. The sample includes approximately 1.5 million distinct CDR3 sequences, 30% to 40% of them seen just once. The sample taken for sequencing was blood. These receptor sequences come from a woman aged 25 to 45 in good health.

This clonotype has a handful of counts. In DNA form, the CDR3 reads TGCGCCAGCAGCCAAGATGGGACCAATCAGCGGTACAATGAGCAGTTCTTC. Amino acids: CASSQDGTNQRYNEQFF. The chain uses TRBV4-1 and TRBJ2-1; D could derive from TRBD1 or TRBD2 (5 bases each). The V end lost 0 bases, the J end lost 4 bases, and 16 bases lay between the germline ends. In germline, CDR1 is MGHRA, CDR2 YSYEKL. The CDR3 contains 17 residues.

The DNA of the CDR3 is TGCAGCGAAGGGCGGGGGGCAGATACGCAGTATTTT. Translating it yields CSEGRGADTQYF. This rearrangement joins TRBV29-1 to TRBJ2-3; 8 bases fit TRBD2. Germline assignment: CDR1 SQVTM and CDR2 ANQGSEA. The CDR3 loop spans 12 amino acids. The trim removed 7 bases at V and 4 bases at J, leaving 4 bases unmatched.

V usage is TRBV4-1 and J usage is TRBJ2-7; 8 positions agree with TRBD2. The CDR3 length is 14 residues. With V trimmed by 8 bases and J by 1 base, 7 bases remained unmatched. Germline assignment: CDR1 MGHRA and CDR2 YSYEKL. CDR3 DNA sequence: TGCGCCAGCCGGCGGGAGGTATCTTCCTACGAGCAGTACTTC. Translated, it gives CASRREVSSYEQYF.

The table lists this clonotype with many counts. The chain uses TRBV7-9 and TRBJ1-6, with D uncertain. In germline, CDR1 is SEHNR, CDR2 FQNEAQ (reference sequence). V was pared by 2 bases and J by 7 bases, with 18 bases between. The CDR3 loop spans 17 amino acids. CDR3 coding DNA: TGTGCCAGCAGCTTATCCGACGGTATATCCCCGAATTCACCCCTCCACTTT. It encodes CASSLSDGISPNSPLHF.

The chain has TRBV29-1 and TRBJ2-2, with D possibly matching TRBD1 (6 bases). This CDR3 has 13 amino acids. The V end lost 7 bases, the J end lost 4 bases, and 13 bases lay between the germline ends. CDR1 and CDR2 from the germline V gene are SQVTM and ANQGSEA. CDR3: CSALEGVTGELFF. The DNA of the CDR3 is TGCAGCGCCCTCGAGGGGGTCACCGGGGAGCTGTTTTTT.